Listed here is a single T cell receptor (beta chain). Its antigen is not identified. Included in the TCR beta cDNA libraries were unique molecular identifiers. TCRdb analysed the PCR reads with MiXCR anew, one entry per CDR3 protein. Counted here are about 460,000 distinct CDR3 sequences, under 55% occurring once; the ten biggest clones make up roughly an eighth. The data stem from a study of post-analysis software for immune sequencing data. Study-level results: TRBV segments more frequent in patients than in controls numbered roughly five and included TRBV5-6, TRBV5-1 and TRBV20-1.

The CDR3 runs to 19 residues. V lost 2 bases to trimming and J lost 5 bases; unmatched junction nucleotides: 14. The germline V gene has CDR1 SQVTM and CDR2 ANQGSEA. This clonotype originated in a girl aged 5-17 years with multiple sclerosis. The sequenced sample consisted of blood. J is TRBJ2-1 and V is TRBV29-1, with 14 nucleotides matching TRBD2. CDR3 in DNA: TGCAGCGTTGAACCCGGCGGACTAGCGGGAGGAGGGTATAACAATGAGCAGTTCTTC. This translates into CSVEPGGLAGGGYNNEQFF.